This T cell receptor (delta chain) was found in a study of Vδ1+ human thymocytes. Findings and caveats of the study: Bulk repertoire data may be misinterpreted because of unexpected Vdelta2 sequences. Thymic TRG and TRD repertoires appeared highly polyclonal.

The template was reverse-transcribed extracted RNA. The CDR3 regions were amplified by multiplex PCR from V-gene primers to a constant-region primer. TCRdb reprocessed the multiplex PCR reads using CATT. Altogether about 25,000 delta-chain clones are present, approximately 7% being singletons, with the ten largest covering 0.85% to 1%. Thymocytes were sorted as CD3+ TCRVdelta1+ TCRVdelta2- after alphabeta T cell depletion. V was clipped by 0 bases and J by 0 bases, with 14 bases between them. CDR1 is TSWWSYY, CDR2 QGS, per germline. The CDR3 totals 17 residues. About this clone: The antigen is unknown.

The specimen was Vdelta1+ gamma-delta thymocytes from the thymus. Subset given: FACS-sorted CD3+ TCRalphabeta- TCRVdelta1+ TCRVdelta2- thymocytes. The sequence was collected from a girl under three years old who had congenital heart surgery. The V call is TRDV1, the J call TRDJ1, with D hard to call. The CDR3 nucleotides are TGTGCTCTTGGGGAACTCCCCATGCGGCCAAACACCGATAAACTCATCTTT. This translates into CALGELPMRPNTDKLIF.